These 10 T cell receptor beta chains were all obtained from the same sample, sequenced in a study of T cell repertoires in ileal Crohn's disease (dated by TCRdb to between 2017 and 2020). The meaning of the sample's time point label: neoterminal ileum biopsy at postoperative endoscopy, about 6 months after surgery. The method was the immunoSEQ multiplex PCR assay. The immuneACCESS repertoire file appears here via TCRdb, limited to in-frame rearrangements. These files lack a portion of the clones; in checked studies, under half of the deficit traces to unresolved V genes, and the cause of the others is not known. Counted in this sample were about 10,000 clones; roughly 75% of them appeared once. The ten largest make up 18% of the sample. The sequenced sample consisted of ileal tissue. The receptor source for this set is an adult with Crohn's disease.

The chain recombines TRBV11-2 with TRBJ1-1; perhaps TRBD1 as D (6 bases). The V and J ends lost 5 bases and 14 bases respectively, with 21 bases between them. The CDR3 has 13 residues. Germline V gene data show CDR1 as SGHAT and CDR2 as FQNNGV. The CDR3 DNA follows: TGTGCCAGCAGCCACCTTGCTGACAGGATACGGTTCTTT. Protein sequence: CASSHLADRIRFF.

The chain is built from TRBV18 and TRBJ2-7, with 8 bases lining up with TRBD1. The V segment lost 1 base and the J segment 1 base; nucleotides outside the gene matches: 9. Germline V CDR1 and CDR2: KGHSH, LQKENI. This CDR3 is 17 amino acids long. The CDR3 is CASSPLKGQGISYEQYF. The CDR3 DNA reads TGTGCCAGCTCACCACTGAAAGGACAGGGAATTTCCTACGAGCAGTACTTC.

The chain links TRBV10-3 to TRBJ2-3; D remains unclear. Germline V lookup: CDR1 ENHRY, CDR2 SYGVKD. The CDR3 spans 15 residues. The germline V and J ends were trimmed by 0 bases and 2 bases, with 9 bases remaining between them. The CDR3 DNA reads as TGTGCCATCAGTGAGTCTAGTCTTTCCACAGATACGCAGTATTTT. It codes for CAISESSLSTDTQYF.

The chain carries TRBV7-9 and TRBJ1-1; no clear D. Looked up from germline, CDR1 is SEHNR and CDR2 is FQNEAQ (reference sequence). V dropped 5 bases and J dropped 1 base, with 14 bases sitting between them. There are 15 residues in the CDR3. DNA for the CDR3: TGTGCCAGCAGCCCCTTCGGAGCCGAGAACACTGAAGCTTTCTTT. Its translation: CASSPFGAENTEAFF.

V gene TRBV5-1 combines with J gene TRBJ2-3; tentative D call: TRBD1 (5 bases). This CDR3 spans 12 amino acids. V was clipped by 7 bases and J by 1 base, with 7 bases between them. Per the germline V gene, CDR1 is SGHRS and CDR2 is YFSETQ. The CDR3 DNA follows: TGCGCCAGCGGGGCGGGCACAGATACGCAGTATTTT. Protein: CASGAGTDTQYF.

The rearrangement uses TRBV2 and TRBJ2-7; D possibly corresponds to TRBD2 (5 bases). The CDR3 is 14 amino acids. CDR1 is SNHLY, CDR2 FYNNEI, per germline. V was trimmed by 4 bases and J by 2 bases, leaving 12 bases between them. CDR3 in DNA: TGTGCCAGCAGTGCACTAGAGGTTACCTACGAGCAGTACTTC. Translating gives CASSALEVTYEQYF.

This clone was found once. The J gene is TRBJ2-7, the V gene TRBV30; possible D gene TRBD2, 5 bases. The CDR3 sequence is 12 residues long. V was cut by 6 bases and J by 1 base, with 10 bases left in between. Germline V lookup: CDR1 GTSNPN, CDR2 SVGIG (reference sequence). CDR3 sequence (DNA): TGTGCCTGCTTACGGGAATCCTACGAGCAGTACTTC. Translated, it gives CACLRESYEQYF.

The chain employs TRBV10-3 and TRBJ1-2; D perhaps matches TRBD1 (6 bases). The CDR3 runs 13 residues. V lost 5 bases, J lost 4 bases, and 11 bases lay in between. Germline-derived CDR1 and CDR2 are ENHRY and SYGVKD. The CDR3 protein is CAISTTGSYGYTF. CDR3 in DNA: TGTGCCATCAGTACCACAGGGAGCTATGGCTACACCTTC.

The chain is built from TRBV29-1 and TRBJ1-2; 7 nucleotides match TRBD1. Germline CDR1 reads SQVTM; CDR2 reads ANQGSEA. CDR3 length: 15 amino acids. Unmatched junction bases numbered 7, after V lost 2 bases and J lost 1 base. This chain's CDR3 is CSVEMRGQNNYGYTF. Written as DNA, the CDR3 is TGCAGCGTTGAAATGAGGGGGCAGAATAACTATGGCTACACCTTC.

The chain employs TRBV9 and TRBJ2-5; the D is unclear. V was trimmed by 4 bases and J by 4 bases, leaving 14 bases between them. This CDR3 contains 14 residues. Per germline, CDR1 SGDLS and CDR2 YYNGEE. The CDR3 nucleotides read TGTGCCAGCAGCCCTTCTAAAACGAGAGAGACCCAGTACTTC. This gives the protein CASSPSKTRETQYF.